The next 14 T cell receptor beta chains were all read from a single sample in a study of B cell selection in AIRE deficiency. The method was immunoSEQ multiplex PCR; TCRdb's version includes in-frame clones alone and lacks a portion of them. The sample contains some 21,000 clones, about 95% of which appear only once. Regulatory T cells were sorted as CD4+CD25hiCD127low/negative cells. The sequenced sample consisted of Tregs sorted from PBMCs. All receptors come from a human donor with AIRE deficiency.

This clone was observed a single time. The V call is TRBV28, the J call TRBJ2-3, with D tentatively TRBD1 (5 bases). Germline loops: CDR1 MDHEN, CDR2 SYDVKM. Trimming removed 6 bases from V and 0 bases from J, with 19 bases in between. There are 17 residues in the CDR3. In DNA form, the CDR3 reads TGTGCCAGCAGGCATTTCCAGGGCCGTTCTAGCACAGATACGCAGTATTTT. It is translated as CASRHFQGRSSTDTQYF.

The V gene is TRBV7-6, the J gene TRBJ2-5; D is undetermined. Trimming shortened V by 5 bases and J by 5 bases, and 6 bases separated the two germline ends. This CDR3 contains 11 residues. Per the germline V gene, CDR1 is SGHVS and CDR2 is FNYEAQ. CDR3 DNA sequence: TGTGCCAGCAGCCAACGGGAGACCCAGTACTTC. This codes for CASSQRETQYF.

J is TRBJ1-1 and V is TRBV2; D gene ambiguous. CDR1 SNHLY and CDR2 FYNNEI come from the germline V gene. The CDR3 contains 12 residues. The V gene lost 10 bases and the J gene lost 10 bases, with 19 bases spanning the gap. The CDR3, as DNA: TGTGCCACTCACGGGCCCTCACCACGAGCTTTCTTT. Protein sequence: CATHGPSPRAFF.

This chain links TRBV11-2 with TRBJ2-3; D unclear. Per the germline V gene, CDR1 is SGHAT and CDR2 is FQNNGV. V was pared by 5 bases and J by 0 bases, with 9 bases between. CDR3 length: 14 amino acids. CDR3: CASSLLLSTDTQYF. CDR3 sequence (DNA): TGTGCCAGCAGCCTACTCTTGAGCACAGATACGCAGTATTTT. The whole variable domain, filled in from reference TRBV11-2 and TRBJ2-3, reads EAGVAQSPRYKIIEKRQSVAFWCNPISGHATLYWYQQILGQGPKLLIQFQNNGVVDDSQLPKDRFSAERLKGVDSTLKIQPAKLEDSAVYLCASSLLLSTDTQYFGPGTRLTVL.

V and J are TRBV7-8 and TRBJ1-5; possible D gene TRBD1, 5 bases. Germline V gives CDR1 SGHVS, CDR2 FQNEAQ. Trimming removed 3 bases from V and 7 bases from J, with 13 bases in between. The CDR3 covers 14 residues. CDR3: CASSFQGLRQPQHF. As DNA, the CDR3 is TGTGCCAGCAGCTTCCAGGGTCTTCGGCAGCCCCAGCATTTT.

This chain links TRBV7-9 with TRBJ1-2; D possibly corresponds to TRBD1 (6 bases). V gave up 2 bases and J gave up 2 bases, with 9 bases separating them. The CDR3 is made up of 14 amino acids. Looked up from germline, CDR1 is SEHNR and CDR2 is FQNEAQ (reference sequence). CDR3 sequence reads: CASSLMDSNYGYTF. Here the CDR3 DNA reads TGTGCCAGCAGCTTAATGGACAGCAACTATGGCTACACCTTC. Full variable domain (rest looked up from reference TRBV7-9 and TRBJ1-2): DTGVSQNPRHKITKRGQNVTFRCDPISEHNRLYWYRQTLGQGPEFLTYFQNEAQLEKSRLLSDRFSAERPKGSFSTLEIQRTEQGDSAMYLCASSLMDSNYGYTFGSGTRLTVV.

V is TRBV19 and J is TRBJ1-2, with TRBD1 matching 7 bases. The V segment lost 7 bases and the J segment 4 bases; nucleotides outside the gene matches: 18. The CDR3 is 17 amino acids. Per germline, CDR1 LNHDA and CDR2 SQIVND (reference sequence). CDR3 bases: TGTGCCAGTACCCCGTGGAAGGGGGCTAGTCTCGCCTATGGCTACACCTTC. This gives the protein CASTPWKGASLAYGYTF. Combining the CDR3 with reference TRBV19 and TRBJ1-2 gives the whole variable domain DGGITQSPKYLFRKEGQNVTLSCEQNLNHDAMYWYRQDPGQGLRLIYYSQIVNDFQKGDIAEGYSVSREKKESFPLTVTSAQKNPTAFYLCASTPWKGASLAYGYTFGSGTRLTVV.

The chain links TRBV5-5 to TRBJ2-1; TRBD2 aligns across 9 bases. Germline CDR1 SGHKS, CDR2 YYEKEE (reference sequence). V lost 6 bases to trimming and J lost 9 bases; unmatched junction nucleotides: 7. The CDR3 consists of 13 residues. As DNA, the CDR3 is TGTGCCAGCACCGGGGGACTAGCACGTGAGCAGTTCTTC. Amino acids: CASTGGLAREQFF.

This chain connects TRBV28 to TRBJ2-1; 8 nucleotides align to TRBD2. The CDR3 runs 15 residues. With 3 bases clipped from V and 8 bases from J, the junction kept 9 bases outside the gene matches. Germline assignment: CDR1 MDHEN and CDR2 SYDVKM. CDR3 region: CASSFGGRRRDEQFF. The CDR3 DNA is TGTGCCAGCAGTTTTGGCGGGAGGAGACGGGATGAGCAGTTCTTC.

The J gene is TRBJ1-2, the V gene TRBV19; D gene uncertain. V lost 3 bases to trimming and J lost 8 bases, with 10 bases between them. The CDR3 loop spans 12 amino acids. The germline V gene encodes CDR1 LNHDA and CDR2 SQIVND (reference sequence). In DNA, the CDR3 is TGTGCCAGTAGTATCCTCGGTTGGGGCTACACCTTC. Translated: CASSILGWGYTF. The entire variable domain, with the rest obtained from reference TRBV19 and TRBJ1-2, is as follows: DGGITQSPKYLFRKEGQNVTLSCEQNLNHDAMYWYRQDPGQGLRLIYYSQIVNDFQKGDIAEGYSVSREKKESFPLTVTSAQKNPTAFYLCASSILGWGYTFGSGTRLTVV.

For the CDR3, the DNA is TGTGCCAGCAGCTTACTAGCGGGAGGCACCGGGGAGCTGTTTTTT. Amino acid sequence: CASSLLAGGTGELFF. This chain joins TRBV7-3 and TRBJ2-2; TRBD2 aligns across 11 bases. The CDR3 spans 15 residues. Trimming cost V 2 bases and J 4 bases; bases outside gene matches: 0. From germline, CDR1 is SGHTA and CDR2 FQGTGA. The whole variable domain, filled in from reference TRBV7-3 and TRBJ2-2, reads GAGVSQTPSNKVTEKGKYVELRCDPISGHTALYWYRQSLGQGPEFLIYFQGTGAADDSGLPNDRFFAVRPEGSVSTLKIQRTERGDSAVYLCASSLLAGGTGELFFGEGSRLTVL.

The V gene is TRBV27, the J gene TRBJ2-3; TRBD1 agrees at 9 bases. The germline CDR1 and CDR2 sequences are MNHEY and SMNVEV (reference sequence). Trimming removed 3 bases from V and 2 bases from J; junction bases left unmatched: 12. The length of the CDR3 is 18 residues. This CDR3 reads CASSFDSGQGPHTDTQYF. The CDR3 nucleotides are TGTGCCAGCAGTTTCGATTCTGGACAGGGGCCGCACACAGATACGCAGTATTTT.

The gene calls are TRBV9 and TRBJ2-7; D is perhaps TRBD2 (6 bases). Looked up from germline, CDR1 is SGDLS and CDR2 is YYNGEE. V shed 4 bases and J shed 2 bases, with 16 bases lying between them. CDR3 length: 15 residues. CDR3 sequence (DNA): TGTGCCAGCAGCCCTAGAGGGACTCTCACCTACGAGCAGTACTTC. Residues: CASSPRGTLTYEQYF. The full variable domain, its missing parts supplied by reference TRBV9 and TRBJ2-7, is DSGVTQTPKHLITATGQRVTLRCSPRSGDLSVYWYQQSLDQGLQFLIQYYNGEERAKGNILERFSAQQFPDLHSELNLSSLELGDSALYFCASSPRGTLTYEQYFGPGTRLTVT.

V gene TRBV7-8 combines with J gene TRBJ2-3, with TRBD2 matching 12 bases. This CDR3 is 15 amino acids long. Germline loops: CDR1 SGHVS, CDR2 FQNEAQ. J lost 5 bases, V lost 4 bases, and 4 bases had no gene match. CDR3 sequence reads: CASSSGLAGQDTQYF. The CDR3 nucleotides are TGTGCCAGCAGCTCGGGACTAGCGGGTCAAGATACGCAGTATTTT. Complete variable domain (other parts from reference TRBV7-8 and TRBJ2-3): GAGVSQSPRYKVAKRGQDVALRCDPISGHVSLFWYQQALGQGPEFLTYFQNEAQLDKSGLPSDRFFAERPEGSVSTLKIQRTQQEDSAVYLCASSSGLAGQDTQYFGPGTRLTVL.